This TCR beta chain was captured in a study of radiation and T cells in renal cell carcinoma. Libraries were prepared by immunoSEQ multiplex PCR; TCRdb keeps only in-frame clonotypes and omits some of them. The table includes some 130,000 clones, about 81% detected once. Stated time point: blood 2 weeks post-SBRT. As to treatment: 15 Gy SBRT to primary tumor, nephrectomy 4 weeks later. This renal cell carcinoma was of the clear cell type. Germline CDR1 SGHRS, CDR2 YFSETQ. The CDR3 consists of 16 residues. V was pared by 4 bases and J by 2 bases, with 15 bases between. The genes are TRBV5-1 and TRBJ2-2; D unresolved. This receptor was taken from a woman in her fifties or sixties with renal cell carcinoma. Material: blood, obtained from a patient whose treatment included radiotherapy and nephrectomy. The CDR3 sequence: CASSPTGNPNTGELFF. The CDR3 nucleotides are TGCGCCAGCAGCCCGACCGGCAACCCAAACACCGGGGAGCTGTTTTTT.